These 27 T cell receptor beta chains came from one sample sequenced in a study of T cell changes during pregnancy in multiple sclerosis. Profiling relied on immunoSEQ multiplex PCR, and the TCRdb table lists in-frame clones only, not all of them. Of about 97,000 clones in the sample, more than 90% were seen once. The sequencing here drew on peripheral blood, taken in the second trimester of pregnancy. The receptor source for this set is a female donor with multiple sclerosis, enrolled in a pregnancy study.

The chain has TRBV4-2 and TRBJ2-1; D might be TRBD1 (6 bases). Trimming left V 0 bases short and J 8 bases short, with 11 bases between. The germline V gene encodes CDR1 LGHNA and CDR2 YNFKEQ. This CDR3 region has 14 residues. As DNA, the CDR3 is TGTGCCAGCAGCCAAGAGCAGGGGTGGGATGAGCAGTTCTTC. Residues: CASSQEQGWDEQFF.

The chain combines TRBV19 with TRBJ2-1; 14 bases match TRBD2. This CDR3 is 16 amino acids long. Germline CDR1 reads LNHDA; CDR2 reads SQIVND (reference sequence). V lost 7 bases, J lost 5 bases, and 7 bases stayed unmatched. CDR3 in DNA: TGTGCCAGTACCACGACTAGCGGGAGGGCCCACAATGAGCAGTTCTTC. Translating gives CASTTTSGRAHNEQFF.

This chain links TRBV9 with TRBJ2-7; 7 bases agree with TRBD2. The CDR3 consists of 16 residues. The V gene's germline CDR1 is SGDLS and CDR2 YYNGEE. V shed 0 bases and J 2 bases; nucleotides not matched to a gene: 8. The CDR3 loop reads CASSVAGGPEPYEQYF. Written as DNA, the CDR3 is TGTGCCAGCAGCGTAGCGGGAGGTCCCGAGCCCTACGAGCAGTACTTC.

This chain joins TRBV5-3 and TRBJ2-3; tentatively, D is TRBD1 (7 bases). TRBV5-3 is known as an ORF, though its function is uncertain. This CDR3 region has 16 residues. Deletions cut 7 bases from V and 4 bases from J, with 22 bases between. The CDR3 DNA reads TGTGCCAGAGGCGGGAATACAGGGGAGGAAGCAGATACGCAGTATTTT. Protein sequence: CARGGNTGEEADTQYF.

The CDR3 spells CASSLLAGFDNEQFF. CDR3 coding DNA: TGTGCCAGCAGTTTACTAGCGGGATTCGACAATGAGCAGTTCTTC. V gene TRBV6-5 combines with J gene TRBJ2-1; 10 bases are shared with TRBD2. CDR1 and CDR2 from the germline V gene are MNHEY and SVGAGI. Unmatched junction bases numbered 5, after V lost 4 bases and J lost 5 bases. The CDR3 is 15 residues long.

This clone appeared a few times. This sequence joins TRBV7-6 and TRBJ1-2; 7 nucleotides agree with TRBD1. CDR3 size: 13 residues. Unmatched junction bases numbered 3, after V lost 5 bases and J lost 3 bases. The V gene's germline CDR1 is SGHVS and CDR2 FNYEAQ. This CDR3 reads CASSTGQDYGYTF. The DNA of the CDR3 is TGTGCCAGCAGCACCGGACAGGACTATGGCTACACCTTC.

The rearrangement uses TRBV10-3 and TRBJ2-1; no firm D call. Looked up from germline, CDR1 is ENHRY and CDR2 is SYGVKD. V lost 5 bases and J 7 bases, leaving 18 bases between the germline ends. The CDR3 has 15 amino acids. CDR3 sequence (DNA): TGTGCCATCAGTACTACCGGGTCGCCGGGTAATGAGCAGTTCTTC. The encoded protein is CAISTTGSPGNEQFF.

This sequence joins TRBV14 and TRBJ2-2, with 7 bases aligning to TRBD1. From germline, CDR1 is SGHDN and CDR2 FVKESK. This CDR3 region has 15 residues. V dropped 1 base and J dropped 4; count of bases not matched to a gene: 3. As DNA, the CDR3 is TGTGCCAGCAGCCAAGTGAACAGGGGCACCGGGGAGCTGTTTTTT. Amino acids: CASSQVNRGTGELFF.

The chain couples TRBV5-1 to TRBJ1-2; D may be TRBD1 (5 bases). V was clipped by 0 bases and J by 6 bases, with 9 bases between them. The CDR3 spans 13 residues. Germline lookup yields CDR1 SGHRS and CDR2 YFSETQ. The CDR3 here is CASSLAAGDGYTF. In DNA form, the CDR3 reads TGCGCCAGCAGCTTGGCCGCGGGGGATGGCTACACCTTC.

J is TRBJ2-4 and V is TRBV5-1; tentatively, D is TRBD1 (6 bases). V was clipped by 0 bases and J by 7 bases, with 14 bases between them. Germline CDR1 and CDR2: SGHRS and YFSETQ. This CDR3 comprises 15 residues. CDR3 nucleotides: TGCGCCAGCAGCTTGGAAGGCAGGGGTATCAACATTCAGTACTTC. It translates to CASSLEGRGINIQYF.

The CDR3 nucleotides are TGTGCCACCAGCAGTGGGGCGGGACTAGCGAGGGCAGATACGCAGTATTTT. Translating it yields CATSSGAGLARADTQYF. This chain joins TRBV15 and TRBJ2-3, with 10 bases aligning to TRBD2. The CDR3 loop spans 17 amino acids. Germline CDR1 is LNHNV and CDR2 is YYDKDF (reference sequence). V was pared by 3 bases and J by 4 bases, with 10 bases of the junction left unmatched.

V usage is TRBV7-9 and J usage is TRBJ1-5, with 9 bases that match TRBD1. There are 15 residues in the CDR3. Germline V gene lookup returns CDR1 SEHNR and CDR2 FQNEAQ (reference sequence). With V trimmed by 4 bases and J by 6 bases, 7 bases remained unmatched. This CDR3 reads CASSSGTGTGQPQHF. The CDR3, as DNA: TGTGCCAGCAGCTCTGGGACAGGGACCGGTCAGCCCCAGCATTTT.

The rearrangement uses TRBV7-2 and TRBJ1-1; a weak D match, TRBD1 (5 bases). The germline gives CDR1 SGHTA, CDR2 FQGNSA. V was shortened by 6 bases and J by 3 bases, with 11 bases between the two germline ends. The CDR3 has 13 residues. The CDR3 protein is CASSPRGDTEAFF. The CDR3 DNA reads TGTGCCAGCAGTCCAAGGGGCGACACTGAAGCTTTCTTT.

The chain couples TRBV6-6 to TRBJ2-1, with 8 bases fitting TRBD2. The J segment lost 5 bases and the V segment lost 7 bases, leaving 13 bases of the junction unmatched. The CDR3 runs to 16 residues. Germline assignment: CDR1 MNHNY and CDR2 SVGAGI (reference sequence). For the CDR3, the DNA is TGTGCCAGCAATCCCTTAGGGGCGGGAGGAAACAATGAGCAGTTCTTC. Its protein product is CASNPLGAGGNNEQFF.

This clone was seen just once. This chain joins TRBV6-5 and TRBJ2-3; D ambiguous. V was cut by 7 bases and J by 5 bases, with 4 bases left in between. This CDR3 spans 10 amino acids. Germline CDR1 reads MNHEY; CDR2 reads SVGAGI. The CDR3 DNA reads as TGTGCCAGCACCCTAGATACGCAGTATTTT. This sequence encodes CASTLDTQYF.

V usage is TRBV5-6 and J usage is TRBJ2-1; perhaps TRBD1 as D (5 bases). V lost 0 bases and J 4 bases, leaving 5 bases between the germline ends. This CDR3 is 13 amino acids long. Germline V gives CDR1 SGHDT, CDR2 YYEEEE. This CDR3 reads CASSLGQYNEQFF. The DNA of the CDR3 is TGTGCCAGCAGCTTGGGACAGTACAATGAGCAGTTCTTC.

This chain uses TRBV6-5 with TRBJ2-1, with 8 bases lining up with TRBD2. V dropped 5 bases and J dropped 2; count of bases not matched to a gene: 5. The germline V gene encodes CDR1 MNHEY and CDR2 SVGAGI. The CDR3 extends over 15 amino acids. The CDR3 sequence: CASSREGSTYNEQFF. The CDR3 DNA reads TGTGCCAGCAGTCGGGAGGGTTCGACCTACAATGAGCAGTTCTTC.

The chain employs TRBV6-5 and TRBJ1-1, with D possibly matching TRBD1 (5 bases). V was trimmed by 2 bases and J by 4 bases, leaving 11 bases between them. The CDR3 has 14 residues. The germline V gene encodes CDR1 MNHEY and CDR2 SVGAGI. In nucleotides, the CDR3 is TGTGCCAGCAGTTACAGGGGCAGGGTCACTGAAGCTTTCTTT. This translates into CASSYRGRVTEAFF.

To note about this clone: This CDR3 is also generated by other DNA sequences in the sample. V gene TRBV18 combines with J gene TRBJ1-4; TRBD1 agrees at 8 bases. CDR3 length: 13 amino acids. Germline CDR1 KGHSH, CDR2 LQKENI. Losses at the gene ends were 3 bases for V and 8 bases for J; bases not matched to a gene: 2. CDR3 DNA: TGTGCCAGCTCACCCAGACAGGGGGAAAAACTGTTTTTT. It translates to CASSPRQGEKLFF.

The V and J genes are TRBV7-6 and TRBJ2-1, with 9 positions matching TRBD1. V was clipped by 2 bases and J by 7 bases; unmatched bases: 12. The CDR3 runs 17 residues. In germline, CDR1 is SGHVS, CDR2 FNYEAQ. The CDR3 DNA reads TGTGCCAGCAGCTTAAACCGGGACAGGGCGCCCGAAAATGAGCAGTTCTTC. Encoded protein: CASSLNRDRAPENEQFF. Full variable domain (remainder filled in from reference TRBV7-6 and TRBJ2-1): GAGVSQSPRYKVTKRGQDVALRCDPISGHVSLYWYRQALGQGPEFLTYFNYEAQQDKSGLPNDRFSAERPEGSISTLTIQRTEQRDSAMYRCASSLNRDRAPENEQFFGPGTRLTVL.

The chain links TRBV18 to TRBJ1-5, with 10 bases matching TRBD1. V lost 2 bases to trimming and J lost 6 bases; unmatched junction nucleotides: 4. The CDR3 loop spans 15 amino acids. The germline CDR1 and CDR2 sequences are KGHSH and LQKENI. CDR3 in amino acids: CASSPGTGVAQPQHF. The CDR3 nucleotides read TGTGCCAGCTCACCAGGGACAGGGGTAGCTCAGCCCCAGCATTTT.

This sequence joins TRBV18 and TRBJ1-2, with 9 bases aligning to TRBD1. This CDR3 comprises 15 residues. Germline V gene sequence: CDR1 KGHSH, CDR2 LQKENI. With V trimmed by 3 bases and J by 4 bases, 6 bases remained unmatched. Written as DNA, the CDR3 is TGTGCCAGCTCACCCCAGCCGGGACAGGGCTATGGCTACACCTTC. Its protein product is CASSPQPGQGYGYTF.

This CDR3 reads CASSQVPGVTDTQYF. As DNA, the CDR3 is TGTGCCAGCAGCCAAGTTCCAGGGGTAACAGATACGCAGTATTTT. The chain recombines TRBV14 with TRBJ2-3; D might be TRBD1 (6 bases). Germline CDR1 SGHDN, CDR2 FVKESK. Deletions cut 1 base from V and 3 bases from J, with 11 bases between. The CDR3 length is 15 residues.

The chain is built from TRBV9 and TRBJ2-7, with TRBD1 matching over 7 bases. The V and J ends lost 3 bases and 3 bases, in that order; junction bases with no gene match: 6. This CDR3 is 14 amino acids long. Germline CDR1 reads SGDLS; CDR2 reads YYNGEE. The CDR3: CASSAGQINYEQYF. In nucleotides, the CDR3 is TGTGCCAGCAGCGCGGGACAGATAAACTACGAGCAGTACTTC. Full variable domain (rest looked up from reference TRBV9 and TRBJ2-7): DSGVTQTPKHLITATGQRVTLRCSPRSGDLSVYWYQQSLDQGLQFLIQYYNGEERAKGNILERFSAQQFPDLHSELNLSSLELGDSALYFCASSAGQINYEQYFGPGTRLTVT.

The chain combines TRBV9 with TRBJ2-1; TRBD2 aligns across 8 bases. The ends lost 4 bases at V and 9 bases at J; junction bases unmatched: 6. The CDR3 sequence is 13 residues long. Germline V gene data show CDR1 as SGDLS and CDR2 as YYNGEE. DNA for the CDR3: TGTGCCAGCAGCTCCCGGGGGGGTACTGAGCAGTTCTTC. It translates to CASSSRGGTEQFF.

The gene calls are TRBV6-5 and TRBJ2-7; D gene uncertain. The V gene lost 4 bases and the J gene lost 3 bases, with 10 bases spanning the gap. The CDR3 runs to 13 residues. Germline V gives CDR1 MNHEY, CDR2 SVGAGI. CDR3 DNA sequence: TGTGCCAGCAGTTTGGGCGCCGGCTACGAGCAGTACTTC. Protein: CASSLGAGYEQYF.

The chain has TRBV11-2 and TRBJ1-1, with D possibly being TRBD1 (6 bases). Trimming took off 5 bases at V and 7 bases at J, with 11 bases between the two ends. The CDR3 is made up of 12 amino acids. Looked up from germline, CDR1 is SGHAT and CDR2 is FQNNGV. CDR3 in DNA: TGTGCCAGCAGCGCAGGGGACGGTGAAGCTTTCTTT. As protein: CASSAGDGEAFF.